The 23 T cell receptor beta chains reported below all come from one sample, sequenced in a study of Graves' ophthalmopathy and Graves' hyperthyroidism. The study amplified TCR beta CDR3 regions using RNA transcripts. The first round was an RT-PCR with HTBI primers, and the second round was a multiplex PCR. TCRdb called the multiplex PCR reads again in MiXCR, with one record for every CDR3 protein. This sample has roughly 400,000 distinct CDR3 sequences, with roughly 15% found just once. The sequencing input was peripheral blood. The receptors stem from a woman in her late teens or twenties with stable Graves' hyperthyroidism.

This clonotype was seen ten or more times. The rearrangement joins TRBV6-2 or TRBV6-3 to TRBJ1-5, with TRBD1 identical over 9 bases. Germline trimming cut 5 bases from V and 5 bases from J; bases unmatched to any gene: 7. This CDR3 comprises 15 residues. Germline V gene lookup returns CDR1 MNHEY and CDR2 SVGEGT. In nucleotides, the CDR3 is TGTGCCAGCAGTCGCCCGGGACAGGGATATCAGCCCCAGCATTTT. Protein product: CASSRPGQGYQPQHF.

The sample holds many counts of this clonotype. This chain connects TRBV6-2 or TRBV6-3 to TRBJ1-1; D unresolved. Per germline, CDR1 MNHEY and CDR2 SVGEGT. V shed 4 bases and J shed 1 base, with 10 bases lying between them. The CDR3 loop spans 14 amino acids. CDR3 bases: TGTGCCAGCAGTTTGGCGGCTCAGAACACTGAAGCTTTCTTT. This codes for CASSLAAQNTEAFF.

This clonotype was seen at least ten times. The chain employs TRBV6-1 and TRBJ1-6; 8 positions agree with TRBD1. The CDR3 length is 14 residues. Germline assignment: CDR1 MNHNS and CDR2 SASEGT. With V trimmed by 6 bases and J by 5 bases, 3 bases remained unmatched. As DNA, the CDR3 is TGTGCCAGCAGGAAGACAGGGGATAATTCACCCCTCCACTTT. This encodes CASRKTGDNSPLHF.

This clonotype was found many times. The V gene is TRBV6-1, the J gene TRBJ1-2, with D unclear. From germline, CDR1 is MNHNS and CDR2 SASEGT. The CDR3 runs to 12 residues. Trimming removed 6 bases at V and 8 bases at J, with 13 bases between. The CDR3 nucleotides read TGTGCCAGCAGCCCCTCGGTAGGCGGCTACACCTTC. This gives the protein CASSPSVGGYTF.

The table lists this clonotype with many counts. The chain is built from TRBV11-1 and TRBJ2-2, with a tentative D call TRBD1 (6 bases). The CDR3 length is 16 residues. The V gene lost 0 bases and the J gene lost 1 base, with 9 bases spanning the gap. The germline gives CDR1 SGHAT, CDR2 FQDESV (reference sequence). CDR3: CASSLAWGQNTGELFF. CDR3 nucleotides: TGTGCCAGCAGCTTAGCCTGGGGACAGAACACCGGGGAGCTGTTTTTT. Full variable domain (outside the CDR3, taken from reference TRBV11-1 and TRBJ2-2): EAEVAQSPRYKITEKSQAVAFWCDPISGHATLYWYRQILGQGPELLVQFQDESVVDDSQLPKDRFSAERLKGVDSTLKIQPAELGDSAMYLCASSLAWGQNTGELFFGEGSRLTVL.

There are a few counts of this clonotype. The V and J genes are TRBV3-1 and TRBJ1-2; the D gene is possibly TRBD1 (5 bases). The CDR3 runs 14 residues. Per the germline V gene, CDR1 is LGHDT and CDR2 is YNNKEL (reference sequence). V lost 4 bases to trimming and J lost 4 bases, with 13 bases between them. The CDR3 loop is CASSRDRVLYGYTF. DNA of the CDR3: TGTGCCAGCAGCCGCGACAGAGTCCTCTATGGCTACACCTTC.

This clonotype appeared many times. The CDR3 nucleotides are TGTGCCAGCACACGGGACCTCCAAGAGACCCAGTACTTC. This translates into CASTRDLQETQYF. The chain recombines TRBV7-9 with TRBJ2-5, with D perhaps given as TRBD1 or TRBD2 (5 bases each). The V end was cut by 7 bases, the J end by 1 base, with 10 bases between. Per the germline V gene, CDR1 is SEHNR and CDR2 is FQNEAQ (reference sequence). This CDR3 is built from 13 residues.

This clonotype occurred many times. CDR3 sequence: CASSLTSLGYTF. CDR3 DNA: TGTGCCAGCAGCTTAACAAGTCTTGGCTACACCTTC. This chain joins TRBV7-2 and TRBJ1-2; no clear D. V shed 2 bases and J shed 7 bases, with 8 bases lying between them. This CDR3 spans 12 amino acids. Looked up from germline, CDR1 is SGHTA and CDR2 is FQGNSA.

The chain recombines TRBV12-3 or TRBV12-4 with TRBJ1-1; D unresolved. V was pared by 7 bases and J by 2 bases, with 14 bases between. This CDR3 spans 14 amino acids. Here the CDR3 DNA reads TGTGCCAGCACCCAGACAAGAACTAACACTGAAGCTTTCTTT. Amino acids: CASTQTRTNTEAFF.

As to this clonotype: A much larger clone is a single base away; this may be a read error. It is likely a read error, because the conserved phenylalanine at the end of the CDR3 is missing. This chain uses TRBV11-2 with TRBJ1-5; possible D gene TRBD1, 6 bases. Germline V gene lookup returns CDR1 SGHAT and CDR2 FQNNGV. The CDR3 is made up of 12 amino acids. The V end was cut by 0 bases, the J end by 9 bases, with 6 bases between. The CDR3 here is CASSLEGGPQHS. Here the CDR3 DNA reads TGTGCCAGCAGCTTAGAAGGGGGGCCCCAGCATTCT.

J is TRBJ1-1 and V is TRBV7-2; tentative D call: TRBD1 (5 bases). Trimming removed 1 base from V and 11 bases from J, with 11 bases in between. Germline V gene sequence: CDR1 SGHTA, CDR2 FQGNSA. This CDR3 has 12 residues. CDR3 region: CASSLGARDAFF. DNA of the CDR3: TGTGCCAGCAGCTTAGGTGCCAGGGACGCTTTCTTT.

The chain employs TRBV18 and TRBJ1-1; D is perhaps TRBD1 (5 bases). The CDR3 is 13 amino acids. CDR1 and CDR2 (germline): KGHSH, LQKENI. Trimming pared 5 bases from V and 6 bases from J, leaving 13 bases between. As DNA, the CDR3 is TGTGCCAGCTCAACCCAGGGTGTCTCTGAAGCTTTCTTT. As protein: CASSTQGVSEAFF.

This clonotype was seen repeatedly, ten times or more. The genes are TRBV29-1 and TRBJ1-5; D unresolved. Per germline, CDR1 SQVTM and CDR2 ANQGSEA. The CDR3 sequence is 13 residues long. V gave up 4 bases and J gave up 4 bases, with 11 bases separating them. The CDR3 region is CSVGFSTNQPQHF. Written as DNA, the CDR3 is TGCAGCGTTGGGTTCAGTACTAATCAGCCCCAGCATTTT.

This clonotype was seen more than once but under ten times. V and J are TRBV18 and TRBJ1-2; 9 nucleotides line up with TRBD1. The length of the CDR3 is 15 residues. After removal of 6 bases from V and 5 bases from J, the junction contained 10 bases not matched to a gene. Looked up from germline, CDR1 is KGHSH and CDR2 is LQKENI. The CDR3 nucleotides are TGTGCCAGCTCGCATGACAGGGGGAGCAGATATGGCTACACCTTC. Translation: CASSHDRGSRYGYTF.

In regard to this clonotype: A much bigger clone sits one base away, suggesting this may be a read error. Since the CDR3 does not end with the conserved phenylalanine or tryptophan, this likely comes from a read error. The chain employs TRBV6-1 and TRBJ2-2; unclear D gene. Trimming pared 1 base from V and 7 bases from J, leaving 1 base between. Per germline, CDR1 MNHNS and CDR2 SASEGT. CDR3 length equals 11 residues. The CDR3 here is CASSEDGELFL. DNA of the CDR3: TGTGCCAGCAGTGAAGACGGGGAGCTGTTTTTG.

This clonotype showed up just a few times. The CDR3 region has the DNA TGTGCCTGGAGACCGGGACAGGGGGCGAACAATCAGCCCCAGCATTTT. Residues: CAWRPGQGANNQPQHF. J is TRBJ1-5 and V is TRBV30; TRBD1 matches at 12 bases. The V gene end was trimmed by 3 bases and the J gene end by 3 bases; junction bases not matched to a gene: 6. CDR1 is GTSNPN and CDR2 is SVGIG in the germline V gene (reference sequence). The CDR3 contains 16 residues.

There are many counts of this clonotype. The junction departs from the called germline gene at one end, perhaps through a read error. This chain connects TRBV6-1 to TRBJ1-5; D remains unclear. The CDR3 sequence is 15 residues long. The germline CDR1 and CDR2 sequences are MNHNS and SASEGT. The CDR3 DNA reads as TGTGCCAGCAGTGAAGTTTCCGGTAGCTATCAGCCCCAGCATTTT. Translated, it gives CASSEVSGSYQPQHF.

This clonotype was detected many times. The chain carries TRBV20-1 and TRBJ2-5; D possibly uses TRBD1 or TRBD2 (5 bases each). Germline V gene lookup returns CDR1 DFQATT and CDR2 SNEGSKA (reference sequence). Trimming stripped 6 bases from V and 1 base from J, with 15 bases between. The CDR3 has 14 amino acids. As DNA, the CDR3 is TGCAGTGCGGAGACCCCAGGGACCCAAGAGACCCAGTACTTC. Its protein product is CSAETPGTQETQYF.

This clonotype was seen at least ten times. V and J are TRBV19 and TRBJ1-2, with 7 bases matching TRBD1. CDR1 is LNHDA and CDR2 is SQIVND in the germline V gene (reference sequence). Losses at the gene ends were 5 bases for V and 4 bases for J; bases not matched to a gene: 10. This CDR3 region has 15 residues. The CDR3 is CASSLPGQAFYGYTF. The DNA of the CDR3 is TGTGCCAGTAGTCTACCCGGACAGGCCTTCTATGGCTACACCTTC.

Here the CDR3 reads CASSVHSPNTEAFF. The CDR3, as DNA: TGTGCCAGCAGCGTACATTCTCCAAACACTGAAGCTTTCTTT. The gene calls are TRBV9 and TRBJ1-1; D ambiguous. Per the germline V gene, CDR1 is SGDLS and CDR2 is YYNGEE. V lost 1 base and J 2 bases, leaving 9 bases between the germline ends. CDR3 length: 14 amino acids.

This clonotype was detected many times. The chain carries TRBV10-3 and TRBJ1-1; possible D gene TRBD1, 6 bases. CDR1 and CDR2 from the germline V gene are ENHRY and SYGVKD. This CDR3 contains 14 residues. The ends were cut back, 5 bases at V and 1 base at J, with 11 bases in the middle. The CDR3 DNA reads TGTGCCATCAGTAACAGGGAGACGAACACTGAAGCTTTCTTT. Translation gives CAISNRETNTEAFF.

CDR3 DNA sequence: TGTGCCAGCAGTTACCGGGACAATCCCTACGAGCAGTACTTC. It is translated as CASSYRDNPYEQYF. This chain joins TRBV6-2 or TRBV6-3 and TRBJ2-7; maybe TRBD1 (6 bases). V lost 2 bases and J lost 2, with 10 bases in between. The CDR3 contains 14 residues. Per the germline V gene, CDR1 is MNHEY and CDR2 is SVGEGT.

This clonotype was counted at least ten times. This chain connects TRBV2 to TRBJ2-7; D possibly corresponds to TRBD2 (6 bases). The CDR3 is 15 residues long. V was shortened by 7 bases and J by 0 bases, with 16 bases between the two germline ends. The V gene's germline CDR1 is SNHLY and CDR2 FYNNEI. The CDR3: CASIHSGSPSYEQYF. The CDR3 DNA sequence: TGTGCCAGCATACATAGCGGATCTCCCTCCTACGAGCAGTACTTC.